The present T cell receptor (beta chain) was sequenced within a study of T cell changes during pregnancy in multiple sclerosis. Generated by immunoSEQ multiplex PCR, the TCRdb table keeps only in-frame clones and is missing some. The data contain around 57,000 clones, roughly 89% of them singletons. The length of the CDR3 is 16 residues. Looked up from germline, CDR1 is SGHTA and CDR2 is FQGNSA. Trimming took 5 bases from V and 9 from J; bases not matched to a gene: 7. The J gene is TRBJ2-1, the V gene TRBV7-2; 16 bases fit TRBD2. Here the sequenced sample was peripheral blood, taken in the third trimester of pregnancy. The TCR sequence derives from a female donor in good health, enrolled as a control in a pregnancy study. CDR3 nucleotides: TGTGCCAGCAGCCTCTCCGGGACTAGCGGGAGGGGTGAGCAGTTCTTC. As protein: CASSLSGTSGRGEQFF.